The T cell receptor (beta chain) described here comes from a study of regulatory T cells in long-lasting Graves disease. Time point: persistent/refractory GD, antithyroid drugs over 5 years with positive TRAb. Generation of the TCR library employed RNA extracted from PBMCs. It was American Thyroid Association guidelines that determined Graves' disease diagnosis. Regarding this clonotype: The antigen remains unidentified.

Relying on iRepertoire HTBI primers and Arm-PCR of CDR3 regions, the team built TCR beta libraries. TCRdb processed the multiplex PCR reads anew with MiXCR; each CDR3 protein has one entry. This table has hundreds of thousands of distinct CDR3 sequences, around 20% appearing once. Trimming stripped 7 bases from V and 0 bases from J, with 17 bases between. This CDR3 has 16 amino acids. Study results and limitations: Thyroid tissue was not sampled; only peripheral blood was. Newly diagnosed patients had higher TCR diversity than persistent Graves' patients did.

This sequence joins TRBV12-3 or TRBV12-4 and TRBJ2-3, with D possibly TRBD1 on 6 matching bases. This TCR came from a female donor with Graves disease. The source material was peripheral blood mononuclear cells (PBMCs), sampled when the disease was refractory, from a patient treated with antithyroid drugs. CDR3 region: CASMDRTEDSTDTQYF. The CDR3 DNA is TGTGCCAGCATGGATAGGACAGAGGATAGCACAGATACGCAGTATTTT.